This T cell receptor beta chain originates from a study of cytomegalovirus exposure and HLA in healthy donors (dated by TCRdb to 2015 to 2018). About the study as a whole: An earlier analysis of some 600 of the donors reported approximately 300 Gb of sequence data and 117 million unique TCR beta sequences obtained from some 200 million T cells. An early release that covered more than 550 HLA-typed donors contained about 300 gigabases of sequencing data and around 85 million unique TCR sequences. Of the 300 to 400 genotyped donors, approximately 83% fell in the genetic ancestry cluster associated with self-reported Caucasian donors. The study was designed to test whether signatures of past pathogen exposure could be identified by cataloging public T cell receptors. Using immunosequencing, the study profiled T cell repertoires from 666 subjects and related those repertoires to cytomegalovirus serostatus. Besides the first cohort of around 670 subjects, a separate validation cohort made up of 120 different subjects was used. High-throughput TCR immunosequencing, statistical association of individual TCRs with disease status, and machine learning were combined to predict cytomegalovirus infection status. A later analysis re-analyzed previously published TCR beta repertoires from approximately 700 donors and added high-resolution HLA genotyping to study TCR occurrence patterns. Rather than drawing on any new phenotypic data, the later analysis identified candidate immune exposures from TCR beta sequences and the way those sequences occurred across donors. In an earlier analysis of 587 of the donors, high-throughput TCR beta sequencing was used to judge whether each TCR beta V gene segment behaved as functional or pseudogenic. Donor age, sex, ethnicity and CMV serostatus were collected together with the repertoire data. Genome-wide SNP genotypes for about 60% of the 666 donors were used in a later genetic analysis, which treated that subset as a discovery cohort. All discovery cohort repertoires had been generated using a single sequencing platform. Both class I and class II loci were covered by HLA typing, at four-digit resolution. The number of donors typed differed by locus, with about 629-640 for A, B, C, DRB1 and DQB1, around 500 for DQA1, about 610 for DPA1, and under 490 for DPB1. Roughly five DR-DQ haplotypes were handled as single units for association and clustering because linkage in the cohort was strong. Among a few hundred genotyped donors of the cohort, an average of approximately 240,000 unique TCR beta nucleotide sequences were sequenced per donor, around a sixth of them non-productive. General findings and caveats noted by the study authors: A later analysis reported that several top co-occurrence clusters appeared linked to parvovirus B19, influenza, CMV and Epstein-Barr virus. V-gene and J-gene trimming of TCR beta chains was associated with a missense DCLRE1C variant in a later genetic analysis, and the association was replicated in an independent cohort. Sequencing depth was assumed to be roughly uniform across donors in the presence/absence analyses, though that assumption may not hold. A further reported finding was that TCR beta sequences accurately predicted the HLA-A and HLA-B alleles for most subjects in the first cohort. CMV serostatus was the only immune exposure information available for the cohort. A later analysis found that most CMV-associated TCR beta chains appeared HLA-restricted, with HLA associations seemingly driven largely by CMV exposure. In a later analysis, some 18,000 TCR beta sequences were associated with specific HLA alleles at a false discovery rate of 0.05. The study gave a list of over 150 TCR beta chains associated with cytomegalovirus. A group of highly shared sequence variants was considered likely to be a technical artifact of the sequencing pipeline. Some IMGT-functional V segments, including TRBV6-2 and TRBV6-3, could not be distinguished by the 87-base-pair reads and were therefore excluded. In vitro tests confirmed that a few of the cytomegalovirus-associated TCR beta chains recognize cytomegalovirus antigens. HLA typing was unavailable for some donors at each locus, so association tests used only the typed subset. Assigning TCR associations to individual alleles was difficult when HLA alleles, especially DR and DQ, strongly co-occurred. Because counts were too low, roughly 17 rarely observed V segments, including chromosome 9 orphons, were left out of the earlier analysis of about 500 of the donors. Linkage disequilibrium might explain the correlated functional status among segregating V segments, but an unknown experimental factor could not be ruled out. The classifier was reported to diagnose cytomegalovirus status with high specificity and sensitivity in both the original cohort and the validation cohort. A later analysis found that HLA-associated TCR beta chains were more clonally expanded and had lower generation probabilities than equally common non-associated chains. It was suggested by the authors that the approach could potentially be generalized to other disease states and immunological phenotypes. In this cohort, only TCR beta chains were sequenced, and detectable features were limited by the absence of alpha or paired-chain data. In an earlier analysis of approximately 590 of the donors, most TCR beta V segments appeared in productive rearrangements about 90% or about 30% of the time, broadly matching IMGT annotations. A later genetic analysis reported fewer N-insertions in productive TCRs among donors in an Asian-associated ancestry cluster than the roughly 700-donor mean. According to a later analysis, TCR association rates differed among HLA loci, with DRB1 alleles showing the most associated TCRs and HLA-C alleles showing the fewest. While some public TCRs were present in many individuals, most TCR sequences turned up only very rarely across donors.

The cohort consisted of approximately 670 healthy bone marrow donors. All cohort members were sampled while nominally healthy, although unrecorded immune exposures were likely present. The donor tested CMV seronegative and was one of the 352 seronegative cohort members. Every donor gave a peripheral blood sample, and the peripheral blood mononuclear cells from that sample were used for TCR beta sequencing. Genomic DNA extraction from the blood cell samples was performed with the Qiagen DNeasy Blood Extraction Kit. The CDR3 goes from the cysteine to the phenylalanine over 15 residues. Left in the record is the CDR3 DNA by itself, 45 bases read in frame from the first base. Via the germline V gene, CDR1 is SGHRS and CDR2 YFSETQ. The germline V and J ends show losses of 2 bases and 4 bases respectively, and no gene match explains 7 bases of the junction. Libraries were made using the immunoSEQ multiplex PCR assay. For the multiplex PCR, a mixture combining 60 forward primers for TCR Vbeta segments and 13 reverse primers for TCR Jbeta segments was used. Amplification of the CDR3 region of rearranged TCR beta genes was performed with a multiplex PCR assay on genomic DNA. Amplified TCR beta libraries were sequenced as 87-base-pair reads on the Illumina HiSeq System. The published analysis was carried out like this. Across the 500 to 700 repertoires, a later analysis counted tens of millions of unique TCR beta chains, roughly 11 million of which were shared by at least two donors. Raw reads were error-corrected and collapsed into unique sequences by a nearest-neighbor algorithm in which closely related sequences were merged to remove PCR and sequencing errors. CDR3 sequences were aligned to IMGT reference sequences to assign V, D and J gene segments. For a sequence to be retained, at least a six-nucleotide match to both a V gene segment and a J gene segment was required. Rearrangements were classified as productive when the CDR3 lacked stop codons and remained in frame with V and J, and all other rearrangements were classified as non-productive. Following IMGT convention, CDR3 was defined as the stretch from the second conserved V-encoded cysteine to the conserved J-encoded phenylalanine. Sequences without an unambiguous match to a single V gene segment were excluded from the earlier analysis of a few hundred of the donors. In an earlier analysis of some 590 of the donors, a V segment was called functional when productive rearrangements were above 56.7%, and segregating when the standard deviation between donors exceeded 5%. A statistical classification framework was developed to diagnose cytomegalovirus status using the catalog of TCR beta chain sequences. In a later analysis, V and J genes were assigned by comparing TCR nucleotide sequences against IMGT/GENE-DB human TR gene sequences. The TCRdist pipeline was used in a later analysis to assign CDR3 sequences and most-parsimonious VDJ recombination scenarios. A later analysis defined each TCR beta chain by its CDR3 amino acid sequence plus V-gene family, and excluded reads lacking a unique V-gene family. As a way to deal with suspected cross-contamination and a sequencing artifact, a later analysis dropped 450 to 700 nucleotide sequences that were highly shared and had low generation probability. For each public chain, a later analysis derived a clonal expansion index from normalized ranks of inferred template counts within each repertoire. A later analysis computed generation probabilities with a VDJ recombination model fitted to out-of-frame rearrangements, and checked the results against IGoR. A later analysis scored TCR-TCR, TCR-HLA and TCR-CMV co-occurrence with hypergeometric tests, applying a repertoire-size bias correction to TCR pairs. To estimate false discovery rates, a later analysis permuted the HLA or CMV assignments 20 times. In a later analysis, co-occurring TCRs were grouped with DBSCAN, and TCRdist sequence similarity was added when clustering was performed within HLA-allele-positive subsets. Co-occurrence clustering excluded repertoires with fewer than 30,000 or more than 120,000 public chains, plus five with anomalous nucleotide sharing. TCRdb mirrors the immuneACCESS table, restricted to in-frame sequences. Some clones are absent from its copies; in checked studies, under half trace to an unresolved V gene, and the reason for the others is unknown. That table supplies the V and J calls and clone size; D and trimming were determined from the DNA. The sample's table lists a count of about 140,000 clones. Around 2.2% of the sample is in the top ten clones.

Remarks on this clone: Its antigen is still unknown.

What was sequenced was PBMCs. The V gene is TRBV5-1 and the J gene is TRBJ1-2; 8 bases in the junction line up with TRBD1. The clonotype was recovered from a woman aged 18-35 years in good health and CMV-seronegative. The CDR3 here reads CASSFSGGFGYGYTF. The bases are TGCGCCAGCAGCTTTTCAGGGGGCTTCGGCTATGGCTACACCTTC.